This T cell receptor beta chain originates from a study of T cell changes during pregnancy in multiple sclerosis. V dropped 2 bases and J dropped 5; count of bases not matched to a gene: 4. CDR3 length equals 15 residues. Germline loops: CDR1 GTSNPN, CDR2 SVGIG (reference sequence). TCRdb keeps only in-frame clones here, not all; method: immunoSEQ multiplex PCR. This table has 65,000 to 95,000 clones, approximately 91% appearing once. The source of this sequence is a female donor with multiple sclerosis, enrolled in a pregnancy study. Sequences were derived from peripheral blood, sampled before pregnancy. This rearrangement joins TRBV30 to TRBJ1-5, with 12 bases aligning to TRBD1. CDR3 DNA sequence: TGTGCCTGGAGTACGGGACAGGGGGCCGATCAGCCCCAGCATTTT. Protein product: CAWSTGQGADQPQHF.